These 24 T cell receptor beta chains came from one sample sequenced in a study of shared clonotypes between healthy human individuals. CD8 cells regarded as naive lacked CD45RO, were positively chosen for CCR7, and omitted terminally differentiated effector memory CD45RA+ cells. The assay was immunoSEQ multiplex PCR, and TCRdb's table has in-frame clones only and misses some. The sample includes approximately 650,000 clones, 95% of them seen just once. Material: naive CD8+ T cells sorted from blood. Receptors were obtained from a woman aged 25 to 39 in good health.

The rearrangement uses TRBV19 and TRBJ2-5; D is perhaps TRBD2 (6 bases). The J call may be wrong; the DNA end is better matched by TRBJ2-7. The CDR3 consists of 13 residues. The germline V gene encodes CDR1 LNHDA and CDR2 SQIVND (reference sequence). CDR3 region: CASSSGTFYEQYF. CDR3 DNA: TGTGCCAGTAGTTCCGGGACTTTCTACGAGCAGTACTTC.

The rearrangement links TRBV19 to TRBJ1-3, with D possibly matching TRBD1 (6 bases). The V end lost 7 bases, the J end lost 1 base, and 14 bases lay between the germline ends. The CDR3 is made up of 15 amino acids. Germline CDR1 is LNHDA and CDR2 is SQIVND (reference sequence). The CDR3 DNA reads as TGTGCCAGTAAACCAGGGGCTAGTTCTGGAAACACCATATATTTT. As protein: CASKPGASSGNTIYF.

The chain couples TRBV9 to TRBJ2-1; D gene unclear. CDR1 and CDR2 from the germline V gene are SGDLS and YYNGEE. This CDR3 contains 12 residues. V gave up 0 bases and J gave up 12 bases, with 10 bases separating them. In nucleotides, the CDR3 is TGTGCCAGCAGCGTAGACTCAGGTGGGCAGTTCTTC. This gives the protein CASSVDSGGQFF.

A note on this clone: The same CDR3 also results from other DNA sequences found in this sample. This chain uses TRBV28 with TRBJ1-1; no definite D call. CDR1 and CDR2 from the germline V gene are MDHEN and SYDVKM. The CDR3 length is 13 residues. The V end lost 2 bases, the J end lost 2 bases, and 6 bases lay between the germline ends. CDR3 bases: TGTGCCAGCAGTTTAGACGTAAACACTGAAGCTTTCTTT. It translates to CASSLDVNTEAFF.

CDR3: CASSGERYEQYF. DNA of the CDR3: TGTGCCAGCAGTGGGGAACGGTACGAGCAGTACTTC. This chain links TRBV2 with TRBJ2-7; no firm D call. From germline, CDR1 is SNHLY and CDR2 FYNNEI. Deletions cut 4 bases from V and 4 bases from J, with 8 bases between. This CDR3 is built from 12 residues.

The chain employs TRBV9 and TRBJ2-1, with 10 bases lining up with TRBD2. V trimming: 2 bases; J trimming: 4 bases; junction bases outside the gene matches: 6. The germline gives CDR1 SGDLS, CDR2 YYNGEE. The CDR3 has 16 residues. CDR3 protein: CASSVTSGKGYNEQFF. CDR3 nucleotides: TGTGCCAGCAGCGTCACTAGCGGGAAAGGGTACAATGAGCAGTTCTTC.

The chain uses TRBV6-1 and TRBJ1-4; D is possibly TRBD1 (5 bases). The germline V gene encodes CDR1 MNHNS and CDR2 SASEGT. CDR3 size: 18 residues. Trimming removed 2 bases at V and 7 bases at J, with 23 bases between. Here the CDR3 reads CASSESATSRGLGEKLFF. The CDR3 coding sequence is TGTGCCAGCAGTGAAAGTGCCACTTCGAGGGGCCTAGGTGAAAAACTGTTTTTT.

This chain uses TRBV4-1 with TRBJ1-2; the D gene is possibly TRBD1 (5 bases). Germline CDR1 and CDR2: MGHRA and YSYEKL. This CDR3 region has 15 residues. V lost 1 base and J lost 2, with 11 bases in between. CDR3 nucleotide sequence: TGCGCCAGCAGCCAAGGACAGCCGGCCAACTATGGCTACACCTTC. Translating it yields CASSQGQPANYGYTF.

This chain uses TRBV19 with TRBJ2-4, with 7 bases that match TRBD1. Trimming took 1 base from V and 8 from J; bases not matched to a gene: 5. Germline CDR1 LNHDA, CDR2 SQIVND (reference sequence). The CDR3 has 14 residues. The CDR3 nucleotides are TGTGCCAGTAGTATAGGACAGGGTGGATACATTCAGTACTTC. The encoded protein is CASSIGQGGYIQYF.

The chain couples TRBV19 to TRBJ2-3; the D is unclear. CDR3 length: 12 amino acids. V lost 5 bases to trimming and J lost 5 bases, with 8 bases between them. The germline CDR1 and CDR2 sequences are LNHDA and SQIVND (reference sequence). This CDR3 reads CASSQPGDTQYF. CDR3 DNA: TGTGCCAGTAGTCAACCCGGAGATACGCAGTATTTT.

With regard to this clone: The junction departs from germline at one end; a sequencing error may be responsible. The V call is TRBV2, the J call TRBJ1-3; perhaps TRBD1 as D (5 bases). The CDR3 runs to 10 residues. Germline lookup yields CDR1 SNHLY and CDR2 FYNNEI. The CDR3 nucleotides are TGTGCCAGCAGTGCAGGGACCCAAGCTTTT. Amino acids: CASSAGTQAF.

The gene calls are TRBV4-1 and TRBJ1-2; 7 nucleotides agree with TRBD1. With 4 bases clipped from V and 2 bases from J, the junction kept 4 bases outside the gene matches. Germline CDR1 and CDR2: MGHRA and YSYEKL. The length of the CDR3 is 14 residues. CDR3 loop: CASSPSTGNYGYTF. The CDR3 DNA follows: TGCGCCAGCAGCCCTTCGACAGGGAACTATGGCTACACCTTC.

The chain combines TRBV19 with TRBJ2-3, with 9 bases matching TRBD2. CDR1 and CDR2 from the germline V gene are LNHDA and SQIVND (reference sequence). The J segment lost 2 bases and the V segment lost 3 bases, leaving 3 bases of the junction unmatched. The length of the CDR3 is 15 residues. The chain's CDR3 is CASSILAGYTDTQYF. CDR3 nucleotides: TGTGCCAGTAGTATTCTAGCGGGGTACACAGATACGCAGTATTTT.

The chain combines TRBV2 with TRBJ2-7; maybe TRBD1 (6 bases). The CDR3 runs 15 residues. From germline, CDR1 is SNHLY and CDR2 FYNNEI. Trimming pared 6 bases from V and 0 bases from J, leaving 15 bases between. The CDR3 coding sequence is TGTGCCAGCAGGGACCCGACGGACAGCTCCTACGAGCAGTACTTC. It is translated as CASRDPTDSSYEQYF.

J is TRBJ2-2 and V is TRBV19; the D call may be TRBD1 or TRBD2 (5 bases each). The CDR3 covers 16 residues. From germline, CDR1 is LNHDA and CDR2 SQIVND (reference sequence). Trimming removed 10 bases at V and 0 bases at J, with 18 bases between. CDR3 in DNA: TGTGCCACGGGGCTGGTAGACGCAGCGAACACCGGGGAGCTGTTTTTT. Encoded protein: CATGLVDAANTGELFF.

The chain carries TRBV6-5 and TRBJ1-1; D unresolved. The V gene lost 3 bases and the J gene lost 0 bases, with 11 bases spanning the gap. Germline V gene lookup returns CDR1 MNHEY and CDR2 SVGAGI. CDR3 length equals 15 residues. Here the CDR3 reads CASSYSQLLNTEAFF. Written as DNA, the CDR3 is TGTGCCAGCAGTTATTCACAGCTACTGAACACTGAAGCTTTCTTT.

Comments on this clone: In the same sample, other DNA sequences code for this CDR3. CDR3 bases: TGTGCCAGCAGTTTTGGACTCAACACCGGGGAGCTGTTTTTT. The encoded protein is CASSFGLNTGELFF. The chain couples TRBV27 to TRBJ2-2; weak D call: TRBD2 (5 bases). V gave up 3 bases and J gave up 2 bases, with 7 bases separating them. CDR3 length: 14 residues. The germline V gene has CDR1 MNHEY and CDR2 SMNVEV (reference sequence).

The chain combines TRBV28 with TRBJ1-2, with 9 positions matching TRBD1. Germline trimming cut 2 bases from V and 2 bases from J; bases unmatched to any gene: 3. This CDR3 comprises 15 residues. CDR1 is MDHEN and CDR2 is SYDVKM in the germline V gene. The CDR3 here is CASSLPGQGNYGYTF. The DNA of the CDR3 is TGTGCCAGCAGTTTACCGGGACAGGGAAACTATGGCTACACCTTC.

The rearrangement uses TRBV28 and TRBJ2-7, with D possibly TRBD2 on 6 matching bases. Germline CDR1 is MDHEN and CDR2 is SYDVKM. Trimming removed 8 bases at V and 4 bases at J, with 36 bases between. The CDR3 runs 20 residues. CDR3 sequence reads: CASYYRYRGPQGRPKYEQYF. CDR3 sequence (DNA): TGTGCCAGCTATTACCGATACCGCGGGCCCCAAGGGAGGCCAAAGTACGAGCAGTACTTC.

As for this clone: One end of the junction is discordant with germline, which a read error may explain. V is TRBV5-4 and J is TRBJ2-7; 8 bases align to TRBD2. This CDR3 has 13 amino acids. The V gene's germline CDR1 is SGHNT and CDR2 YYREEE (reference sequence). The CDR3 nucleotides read TGTGCCAGCAGCCAAGGGACTAGTTTCGGTGTTGTGTTC. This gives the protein CASSQGTSFGVVF.

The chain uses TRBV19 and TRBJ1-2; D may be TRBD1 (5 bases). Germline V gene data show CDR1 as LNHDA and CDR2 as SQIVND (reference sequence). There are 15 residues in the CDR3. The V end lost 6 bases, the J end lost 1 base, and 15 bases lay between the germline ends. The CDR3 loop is CASSAAGRGNYGYTF. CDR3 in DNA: TGTGCCAGTAGCGCTGCGGGAAGGGGTAACTATGGCTACACCTTC.

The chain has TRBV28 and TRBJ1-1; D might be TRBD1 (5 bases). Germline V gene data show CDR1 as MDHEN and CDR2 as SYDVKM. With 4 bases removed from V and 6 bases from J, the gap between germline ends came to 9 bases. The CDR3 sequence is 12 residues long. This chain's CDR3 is CASSSGLPEAFF. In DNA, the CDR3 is TGTGCCAGCAGTTCAGGGCTACCTGAAGCTTTCTTT.

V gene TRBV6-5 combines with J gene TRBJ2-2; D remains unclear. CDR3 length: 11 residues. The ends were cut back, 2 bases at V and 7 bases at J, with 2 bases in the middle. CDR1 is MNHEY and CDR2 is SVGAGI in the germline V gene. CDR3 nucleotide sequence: TGTGCCAGCAGTTACCTCGGGGAGCTGTTTTTT. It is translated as CASSYLGELFF.

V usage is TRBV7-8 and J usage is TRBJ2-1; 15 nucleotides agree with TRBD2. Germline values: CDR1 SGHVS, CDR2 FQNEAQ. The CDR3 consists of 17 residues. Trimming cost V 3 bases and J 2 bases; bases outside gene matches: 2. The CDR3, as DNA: TGTGCCAGCAGCTTTGGACTAGCGGGAGGGCCCTACAATGAGCAGTTCTTC. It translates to CASSFGLAGGPYNEQFF.